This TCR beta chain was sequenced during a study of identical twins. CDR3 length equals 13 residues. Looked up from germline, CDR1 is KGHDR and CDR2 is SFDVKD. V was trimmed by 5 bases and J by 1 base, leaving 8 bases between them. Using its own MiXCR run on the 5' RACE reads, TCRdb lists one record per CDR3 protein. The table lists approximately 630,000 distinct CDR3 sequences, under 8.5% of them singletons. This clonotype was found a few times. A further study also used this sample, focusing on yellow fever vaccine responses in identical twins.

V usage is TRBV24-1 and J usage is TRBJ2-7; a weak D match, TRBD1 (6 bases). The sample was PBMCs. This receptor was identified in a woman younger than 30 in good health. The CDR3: CATSGDTSYEQYF. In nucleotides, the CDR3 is TGTGCCACCAGTGGGGACACATCCTACGAGCAGTACTTC.